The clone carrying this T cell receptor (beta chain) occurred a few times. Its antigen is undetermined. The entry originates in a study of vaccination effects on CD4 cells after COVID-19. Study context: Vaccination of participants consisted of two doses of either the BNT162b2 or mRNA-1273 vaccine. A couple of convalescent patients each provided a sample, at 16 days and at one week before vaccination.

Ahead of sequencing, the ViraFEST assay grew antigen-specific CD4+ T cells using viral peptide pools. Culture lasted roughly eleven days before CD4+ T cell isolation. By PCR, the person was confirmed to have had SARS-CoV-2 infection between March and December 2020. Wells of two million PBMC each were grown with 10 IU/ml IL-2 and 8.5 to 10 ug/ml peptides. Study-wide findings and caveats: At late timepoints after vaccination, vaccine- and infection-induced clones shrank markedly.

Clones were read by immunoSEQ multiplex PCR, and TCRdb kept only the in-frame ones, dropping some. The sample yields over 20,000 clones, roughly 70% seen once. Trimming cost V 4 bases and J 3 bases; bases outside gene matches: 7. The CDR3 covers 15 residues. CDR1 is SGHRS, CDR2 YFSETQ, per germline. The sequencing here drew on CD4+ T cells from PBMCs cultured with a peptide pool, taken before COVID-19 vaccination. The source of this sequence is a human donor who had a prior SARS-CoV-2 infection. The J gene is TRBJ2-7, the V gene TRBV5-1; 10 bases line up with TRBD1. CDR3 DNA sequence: TGCGCCAGCAGCAATGCCGGGACAGGGGTCTACGAGCAGTACTTC. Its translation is CASSNAGTGVYEQYF.